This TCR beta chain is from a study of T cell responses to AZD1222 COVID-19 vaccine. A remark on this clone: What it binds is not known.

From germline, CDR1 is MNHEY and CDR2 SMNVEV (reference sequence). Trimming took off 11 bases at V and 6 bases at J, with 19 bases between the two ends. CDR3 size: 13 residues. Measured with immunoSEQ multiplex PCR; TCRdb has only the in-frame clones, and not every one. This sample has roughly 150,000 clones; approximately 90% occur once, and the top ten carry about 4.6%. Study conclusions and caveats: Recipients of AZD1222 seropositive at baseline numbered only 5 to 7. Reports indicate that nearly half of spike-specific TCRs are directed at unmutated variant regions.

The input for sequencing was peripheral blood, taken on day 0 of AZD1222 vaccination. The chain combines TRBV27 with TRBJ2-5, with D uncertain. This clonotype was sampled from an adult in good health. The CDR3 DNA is TGTGCCCGCTCCCCTTACGTCCCGAAGACCCAGTACTTC. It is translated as CARSPYVPKTQYF.